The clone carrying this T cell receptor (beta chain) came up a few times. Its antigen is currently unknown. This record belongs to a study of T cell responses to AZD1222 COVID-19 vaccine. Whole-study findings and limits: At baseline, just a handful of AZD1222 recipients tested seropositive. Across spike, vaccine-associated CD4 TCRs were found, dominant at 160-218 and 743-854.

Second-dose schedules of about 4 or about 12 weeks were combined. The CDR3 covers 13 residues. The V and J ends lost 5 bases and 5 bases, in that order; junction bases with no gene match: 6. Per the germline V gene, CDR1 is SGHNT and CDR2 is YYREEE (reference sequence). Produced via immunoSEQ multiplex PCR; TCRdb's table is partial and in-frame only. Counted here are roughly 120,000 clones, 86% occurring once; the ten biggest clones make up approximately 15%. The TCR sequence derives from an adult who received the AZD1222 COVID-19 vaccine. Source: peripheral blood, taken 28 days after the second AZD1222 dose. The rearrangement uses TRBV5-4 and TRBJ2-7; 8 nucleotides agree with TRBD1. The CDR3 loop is CASRKGQGHEQYF. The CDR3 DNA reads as TGTGCCAGCAGAAAAGGACAGGGCCACGAGCAGTACTTC.